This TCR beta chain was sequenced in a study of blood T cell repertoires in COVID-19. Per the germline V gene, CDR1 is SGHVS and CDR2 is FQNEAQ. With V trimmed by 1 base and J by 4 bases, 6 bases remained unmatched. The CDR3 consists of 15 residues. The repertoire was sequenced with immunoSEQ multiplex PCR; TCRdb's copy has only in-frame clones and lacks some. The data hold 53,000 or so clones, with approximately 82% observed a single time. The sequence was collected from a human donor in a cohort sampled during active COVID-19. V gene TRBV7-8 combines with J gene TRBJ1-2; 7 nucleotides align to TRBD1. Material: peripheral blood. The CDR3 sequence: CASSLGGGPSYGYTF. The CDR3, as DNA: TGTGCCAGCAGCTTAGGAGGGGGCCCCAGCTATGGCTACACCTTC.